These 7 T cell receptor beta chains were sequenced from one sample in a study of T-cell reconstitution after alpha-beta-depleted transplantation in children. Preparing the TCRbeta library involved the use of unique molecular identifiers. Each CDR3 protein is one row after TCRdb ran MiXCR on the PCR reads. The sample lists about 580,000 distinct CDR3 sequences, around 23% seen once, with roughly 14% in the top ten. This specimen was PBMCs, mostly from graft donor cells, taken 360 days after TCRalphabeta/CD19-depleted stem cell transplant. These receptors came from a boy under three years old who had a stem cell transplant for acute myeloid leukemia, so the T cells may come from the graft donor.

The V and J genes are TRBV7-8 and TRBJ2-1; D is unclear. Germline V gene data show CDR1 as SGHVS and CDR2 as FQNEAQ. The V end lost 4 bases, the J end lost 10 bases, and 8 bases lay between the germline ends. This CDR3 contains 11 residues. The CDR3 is CASSSTLEQFF. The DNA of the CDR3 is TGTGCCAGCAGCTCCACCCTCGAGCAGTTCTTC.

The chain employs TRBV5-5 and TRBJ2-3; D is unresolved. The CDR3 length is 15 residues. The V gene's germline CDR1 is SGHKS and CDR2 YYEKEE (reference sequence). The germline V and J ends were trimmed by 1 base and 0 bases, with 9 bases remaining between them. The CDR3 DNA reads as TGTGCCAGCAGCTTGAGGCCGTACAGCACAGATACGCAGTATTTT. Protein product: CASSLRPYSTDTQYF.

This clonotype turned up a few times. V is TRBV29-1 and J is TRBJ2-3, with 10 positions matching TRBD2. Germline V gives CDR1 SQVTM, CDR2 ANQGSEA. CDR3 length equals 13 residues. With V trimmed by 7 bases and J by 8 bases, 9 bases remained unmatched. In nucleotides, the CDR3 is TGCAGCGCCGCAGCGGGGGGGCGGGTTACGCAGTATTTT. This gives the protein CSAAAGGRVTQYF.

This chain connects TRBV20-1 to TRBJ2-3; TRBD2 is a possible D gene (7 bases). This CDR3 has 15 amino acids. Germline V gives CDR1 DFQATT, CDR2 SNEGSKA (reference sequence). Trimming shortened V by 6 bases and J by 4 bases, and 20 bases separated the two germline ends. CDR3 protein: CSATRGGARADTQYF. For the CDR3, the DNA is TGCAGTGCAACCAGAGGGGGGGCCAGAGCAGATACGCAGTATTTT.

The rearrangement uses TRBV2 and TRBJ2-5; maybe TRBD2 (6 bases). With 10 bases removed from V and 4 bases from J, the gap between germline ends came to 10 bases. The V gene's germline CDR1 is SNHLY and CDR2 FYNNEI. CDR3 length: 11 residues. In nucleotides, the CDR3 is TGTGCCACCCACGGGGGAGAGACCCAGTACTTC. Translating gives CATHGGETQYF.

The CDR3: CASRRTGGIAVTEAFF. The DNA for the CDR3 is TGCGCCAGCAGACGGACAGGGGGCATTGCGGTCACTGAAGCTTTCTTT. The chain uses TRBV5-1 and TRBJ1-1; TRBD1 matches 11 bases. Germline CDR1 and CDR2: SGHRS and YFSETQ. The CDR3 totals 16 residues. Trimming took 5 bases from V and 4 from J; bases not matched to a gene: 10.

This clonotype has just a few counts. The DNA for the CDR3 is TGCAGTGCTCCAAACGTAGCGGGGGGGCCCAATGAGCAGTTCTTC. This sequence encodes CSAPNVAGGPNEQFF. V gene TRBV20-1 combines with J gene TRBJ2-1; 11 bases map to TRBD2. V shed 5 bases and J 6 bases; nucleotides not matched to a gene: 9. The germline V gene encodes CDR1 DFQATT and CDR2 SNEGSKA (reference sequence). The CDR3 is 15 amino acids.